This note documents a single TCR beta chain sequence. TCR beta CDR3 region amplification was performed from RNA transcripts. First-round RT-PCR targeting the TCR CDR3 was performed with the HTBI primer set. Each CDR3 protein is one row after TCRdb ran MiXCR on the multiplex PCR reads. The repertoire includes some 690,000 distinct CDR3 sequences, around 16% of them detected once, and roughly 16% sits in the top ten. Germline CDR1 and CDR2: SGHVS and FQNEAQ. Germline trimming cut 5 bases from V and 2 bases from J; bases unmatched to any gene: 7. This CDR3 is built from 15 residues. The data belong to a study of T cells in Graves' hyperthyroidism and ophthalmopathy. Overall study context: Peripheral blood was secured at the point of initial diagnosis, before any treatment.

Diagnostic decisions used clinical symptoms, serum thyroxine and TRAb, thyroid ultrasound and orbital computed tomography. PBMCs were obtained from roughly 10 ml fresh peripheral blood. This receptor was obtained from a man aged 50 to 60 with Graves' hyperthyroidism. The source material was blood. The chain carries TRBV7-8 and TRBJ2-7; 9 bases match TRBD2. CDR3 coding DNA: TGTGCCAGCAGCGCCCAACTAGCGGGTCCCTACGAGCAGTACTTC. Translation: CASSAQLAGPYEQYF. Variable domain in full (rest from reference TRBV7-8 and TRBJ2-7): GAGVSQSPRYKVAKRGQDVALRCDPISGHVSLFWYQQALGQGPEFLTYFQNEAQLDKSGLPSDRFFAERPEGSVSTLKIQRTQQEDSAVYLCASSAQLAGPYEQYFGPGTRLTVT.